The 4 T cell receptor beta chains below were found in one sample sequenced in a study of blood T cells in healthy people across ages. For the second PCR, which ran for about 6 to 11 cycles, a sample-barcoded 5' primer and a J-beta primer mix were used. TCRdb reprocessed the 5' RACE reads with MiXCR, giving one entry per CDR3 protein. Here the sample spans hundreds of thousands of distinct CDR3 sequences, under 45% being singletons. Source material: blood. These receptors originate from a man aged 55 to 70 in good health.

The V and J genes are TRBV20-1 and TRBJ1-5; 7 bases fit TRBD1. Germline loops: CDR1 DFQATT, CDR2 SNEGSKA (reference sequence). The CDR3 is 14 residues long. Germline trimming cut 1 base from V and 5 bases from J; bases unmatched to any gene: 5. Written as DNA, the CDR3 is TGCAGTGCTAGAGTGGAACAGGGGTATCAGCCCCAGCATTTT. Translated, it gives CSARVEQGYQPQHF.

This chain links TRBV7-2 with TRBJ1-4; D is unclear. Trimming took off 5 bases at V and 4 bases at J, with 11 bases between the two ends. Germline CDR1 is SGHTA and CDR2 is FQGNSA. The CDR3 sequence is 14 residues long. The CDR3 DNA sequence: TGTGCCAGCAGCCTATTCAGTGGTAATGAAAAACTGTTTTTT. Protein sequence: CASSLFSGNEKLFF.

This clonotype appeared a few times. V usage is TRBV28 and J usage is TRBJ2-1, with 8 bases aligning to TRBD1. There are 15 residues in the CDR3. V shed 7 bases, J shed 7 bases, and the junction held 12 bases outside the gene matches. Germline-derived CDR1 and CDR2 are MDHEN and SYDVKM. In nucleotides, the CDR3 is TGTGCCAGCATGGGCAGGACAGGGAGGATGAATGAGCAGTTCTTC. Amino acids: CASMGRTGRMNEQFF.

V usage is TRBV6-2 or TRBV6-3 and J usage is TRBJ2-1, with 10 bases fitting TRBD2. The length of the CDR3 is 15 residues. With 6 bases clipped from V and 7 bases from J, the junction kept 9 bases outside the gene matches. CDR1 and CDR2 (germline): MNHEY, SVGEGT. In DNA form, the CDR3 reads TGTGCCAGCAGCCTAGCGGGGGCGAAGCTGAATGAGCAGTTCTTC. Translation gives CASSLAGAKLNEQFF.